This TCR beta chain came from a study of blood T cells in healthy people across ages. Combining a sample-barcoded 5' primer with a J-beta primer mix, a second PCR ran for roughly 6 to 11 cycles. TCRdb used MiXCR to reprocess the 5' RACE reads, holding one entry per CDR3 protein. The profile covers roughly 1.9 million distinct CDR3 sequences, with 39% appearing a single time and more than 20% taken by the ten largest. The trim removed 1 base at V and 9 bases at J, leaving 3 bases unmatched. The CDR3 length is 14 residues. Germline assignment: CDR1 SGHTA and CDR2 FQGTGA. The TCR sequence derives from a human donor in good health. The chain is built from TRBV7-3 and TRBJ1-6, with TRBD1 matching over 7 bases. The material sequenced was blood. The CDR3 region is CASSLIGGGSPLHF. The DNA of the CDR3 is TGTGCCAGCAGCTTAATAGGGGGCGGTTCACCCCTCCACTTT.